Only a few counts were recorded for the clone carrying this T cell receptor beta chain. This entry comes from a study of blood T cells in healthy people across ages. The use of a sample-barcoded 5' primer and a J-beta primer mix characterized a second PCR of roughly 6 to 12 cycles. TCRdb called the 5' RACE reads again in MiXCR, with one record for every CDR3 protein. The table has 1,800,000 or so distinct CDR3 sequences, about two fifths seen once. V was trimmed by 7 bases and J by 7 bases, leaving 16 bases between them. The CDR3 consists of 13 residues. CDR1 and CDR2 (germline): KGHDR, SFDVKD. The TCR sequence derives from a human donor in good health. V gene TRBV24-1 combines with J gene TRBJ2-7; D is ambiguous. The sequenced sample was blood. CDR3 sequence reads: CATRVSDLSEQYF. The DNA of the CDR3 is TGTGCCACCAGGGTTTCCGACCTTTCGGAGCAGTACTTC.